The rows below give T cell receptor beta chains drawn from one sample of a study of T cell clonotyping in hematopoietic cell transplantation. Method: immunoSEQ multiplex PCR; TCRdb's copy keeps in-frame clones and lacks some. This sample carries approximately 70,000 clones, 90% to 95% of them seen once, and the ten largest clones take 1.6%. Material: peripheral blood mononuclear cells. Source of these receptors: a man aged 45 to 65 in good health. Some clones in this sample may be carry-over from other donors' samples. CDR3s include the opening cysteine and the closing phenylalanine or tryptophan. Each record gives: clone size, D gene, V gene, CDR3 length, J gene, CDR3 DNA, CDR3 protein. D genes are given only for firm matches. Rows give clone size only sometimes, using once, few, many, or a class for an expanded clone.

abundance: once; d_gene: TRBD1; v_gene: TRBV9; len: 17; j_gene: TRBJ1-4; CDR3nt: TGTGCCAGCAGCCCATGGACAGGGGGCGAGGGTAATGAAAAACTGTTTTTT; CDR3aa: CASSPWTGGEGNEKLFF
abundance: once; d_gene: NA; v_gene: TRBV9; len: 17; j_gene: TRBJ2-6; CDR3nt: TGTGCCAGCAGCTTAAGTAGTCTCCTCTCTGGGGCCAACGTCCTGACTTTC; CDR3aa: CASSLSSLLSGANVLTF
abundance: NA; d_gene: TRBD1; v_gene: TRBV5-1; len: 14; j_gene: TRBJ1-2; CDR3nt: TGCGCCAGCGGGACAGACATATCTAACTATGGCTACACCTTC; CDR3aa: CASGTDISNYGYTF
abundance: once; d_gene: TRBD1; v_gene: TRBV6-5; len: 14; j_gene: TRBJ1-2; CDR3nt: TGTGCCAGCAGTTTTACAGGGGGCACGGATGGCTACACCTTC; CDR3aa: CASSFTGGTDGYTF
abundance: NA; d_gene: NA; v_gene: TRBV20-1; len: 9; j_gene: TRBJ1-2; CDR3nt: TGCAGCCCTGGGGATGGCTACACCTTC; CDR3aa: CSPGDGYTF
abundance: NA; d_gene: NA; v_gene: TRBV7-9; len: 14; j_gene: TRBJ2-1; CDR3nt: TGTGCCAGCAGCTTCGCCGGCTCCTACAATGAGCAGTTCTTC; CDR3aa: CASSFAGSYNEQFF
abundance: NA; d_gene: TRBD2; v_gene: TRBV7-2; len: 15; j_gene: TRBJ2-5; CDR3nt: TGTGCCAGCAGCTTTACCGGGACTAGCGGAGAGACCCAGTACTTC; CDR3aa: CASSFTGTSGETQYF
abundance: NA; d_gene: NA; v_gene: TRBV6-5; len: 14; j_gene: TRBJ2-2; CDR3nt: TGTGCCAGCAGTTACCTCGGAAGCTCCGGGGAGCTGTTTTTT; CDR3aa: CASSYLGSSGELFF
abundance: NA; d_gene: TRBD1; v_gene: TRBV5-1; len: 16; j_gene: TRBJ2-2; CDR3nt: TGCGCCAGCAGCTTGGCAGGGGGTCTGGGGACCGGGGAGCTGTTTTTT; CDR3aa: CASSLAGGLGTGELFF
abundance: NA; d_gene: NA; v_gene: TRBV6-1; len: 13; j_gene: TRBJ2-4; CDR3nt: TGTGCCAGCAGTGGGGGCAGCAAAAACATTCAGTACTTC; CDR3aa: CASSGGSKNIQYF
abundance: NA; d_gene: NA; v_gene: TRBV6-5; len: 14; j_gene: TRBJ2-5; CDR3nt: TGTGCCAGCAGGAAACGTGGGGGTAGAGAGACCCAGTACTTC; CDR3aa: CASRKRGGRETQYF
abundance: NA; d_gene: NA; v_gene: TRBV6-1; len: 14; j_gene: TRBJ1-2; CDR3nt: TGTGCCAGCAGTGCTTTAACAGGAAACTATGGCTACACCTTC; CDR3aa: CASSALTGNYGYTF
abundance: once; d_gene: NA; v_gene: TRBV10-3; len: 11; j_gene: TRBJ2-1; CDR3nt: TGTGCCATCAGCGATGTGTATGAGCAGTTCTTC; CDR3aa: CAISDVYEQFF
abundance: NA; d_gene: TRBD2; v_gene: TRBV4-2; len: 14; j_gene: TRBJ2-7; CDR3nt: TGTGCCAGCAGCCCGACTAGCGATTCCTACGAGCAGTACTTC; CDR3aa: CASSPTSDSYEQYF
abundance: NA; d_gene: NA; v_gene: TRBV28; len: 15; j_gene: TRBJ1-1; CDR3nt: TGTGCCAGCAGTTTCTGGGGGCGAGAAAACACTGAAGCTTTCTTT; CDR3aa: CASSFWGRENTEAFF
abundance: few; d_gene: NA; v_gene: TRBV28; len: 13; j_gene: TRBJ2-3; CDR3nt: TGTGCCAGCAGTCCCCAGGGGCAGGATACGCAGTATTTT; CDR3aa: CASSPQGQDTQYF
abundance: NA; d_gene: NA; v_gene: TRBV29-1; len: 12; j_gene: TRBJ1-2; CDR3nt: TGCAGCGTTACAGAATCAAACTATGGCTACACCTTC; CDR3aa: CSVTESNYGYTF